The 23 T cell receptor beta chains below all came from one sample that was sequenced in a study of blood T cell repertoires in COVID-19. Produced via immunoSEQ multiplex PCR; TCRdb's table is partial and in-frame only. The sample holds about 330,000 clones, about 85% seen once. The sequenced sample was PBMCs or T cells enriched from blood (not recorded which). The receptors come from a woman aged 25 to 45 who had recovered from COVID-19.

The chain has TRBV5-4 and TRBJ2-5; the match to TRBD2 covers 9 bases. The CDR3 runs 17 residues. Trimming removed 0 bases from V and 1 base from J; junction bases left unmatched: 7. In germline, CDR1 is SGHNT, CDR2 YYREEE (reference sequence). The CDR3 DNA sequence: TGTGCCAGCAGCTTGGTATTAGCGGGGGCCCGCCAAGAGACCCAGTACTTC. Its translation is CASSLVLAGARQETQYF.

The CDR3 DNA follows: TGCGCCAGCAGCTCGACTAGCGGGGGGCCGGGTGAGCAGTTCTTC. This sequence encodes CASSSTSGGPGEQFF. The gene calls are TRBV5-1 and TRBJ2-1, with TRBD2 identical over 13 bases. The CDR3 sequence is 15 residues long. The ends lost 3 bases at V and 9 bases at J; junction bases unmatched: 6. Looked up from germline, CDR1 is SGHRS and CDR2 is YFSETQ.

This chain links TRBV19 with TRBJ1-2, with TRBD1 identical over 12 bases. With V trimmed by 10 bases and J by 5 bases, 14 bases remained unmatched. Germline V gene sequence: CDR1 LNHDA, CDR2 SQIVND (reference sequence). The CDR3 length is 16 residues. The CDR3 DNA follows: TGTGCCACCACGAAGGGGACAGGGGGCGCCAGGTATGGCTACACCTTC. It yields the protein CATTKGTGGARYGYTF.

This clone was observed a few times. The rearrangement uses TRBV30 and TRBJ1-2, with D perhaps matching TRBD1 (5 bases). The CDR3 has 15 residues. Trimming pared 0 bases from V and 8 bases from J, leaving 19 bases between. Germline loops: CDR1 GTSNPN, CDR2 SVGIG (reference sequence). The CDR3 sequence: CAWSVRTGSRGGYTF. The CDR3 DNA is TGTGCCTGGAGTGTAAGAACAGGATCTCGTGGAGGCTACACCTTC.

In nucleotides, the CDR3 is TGTGCCAGCAGTTTAGCGGGGGGGAGCACAGATACGCAGTATTTT. Translation: CASSLAGGSTDTQYF. The chain employs TRBV27 and TRBJ2-3, with 9 bases identical to TRBD2. The CDR3 contains 15 residues. With 2 bases clipped from V and 0 bases from J, the junction kept 0 bases outside the gene matches. Germline lookup yields CDR1 MNHEY and CDR2 SMNVEV (reference sequence).

This clone showed up just once. The chain joins TRBV30 to TRBJ2-3, with 8 bases lining up with TRBD2. The CDR3 runs 15 residues. Germline CDR1 GTSNPN, CDR2 SVGIG (reference sequence). V trimming: 2 bases; J trimming: 0 bases; junction bases outside the gene matches: 4. CDR3 protein: CAWSRLASSTDTQYF. CDR3 nucleotide sequence: TGTGCCTGGAGTAGACTAGCGTCTAGCACAGATACGCAGTATTTT.

The chain is built from TRBV10-1 and TRBJ1-6; D gene uncertain. The germline V gene encodes CDR1 WNHNN and CDR2 SYGVQD (reference sequence). Trimming took 4 bases from V and 9 from J, leaving 10 bases between them. This CDR3 region has 13 residues. This CDR3 is CASSASGGSPLHF. CDR3 in DNA: TGCGCCAGCAGTGCCTCCGGTGGTTCACCCCTCCACTTT.

The chain couples TRBV7-9 to TRBJ1-3; weak D call: TRBD1 (5 bases). This CDR3 region has 14 residues. V lost 8 bases and J 2 bases, leaving 13 bases between the germline ends. The germline V gene encodes CDR1 SEHNR and CDR2 FQNEAQ (reference sequence). The CDR3 nucleotides are TGTGCCAGCTTCCTGGGGGGGACTGGAAACACCATATATTTT. Translated: CASFLGGTGNTIYF.

The V gene is TRBV20-1, the J gene TRBJ2-5; D ambiguous. Trimming pared 0 bases from V and 4 bases from J, leaving 3 bases between. The CDR3 spans 11 residues. The germline gives CDR1 DFQATT, CDR2 SNEGSKA (reference sequence). The DNA for the CDR3 is TGCAGTGCTAGAGATAGAGAGACCCAGTACTTC. Residues: CSARDRETQYF.

The V gene is TRBV7-2, the J gene TRBJ2-2, with 9 nucleotides matching TRBD1. Germline V lookup: CDR1 SGHTA, CDR2 FQGNSA. The CDR3 is made up of 16 amino acids. Unmatched junction bases numbered 8, after V lost 5 bases and J lost 4 bases. CDR3 protein: CASSPGTGRGTGELFF. The DNA for the CDR3 is TGTGCCAGCAGCCCAGGGACAGGGAGAGGCACCGGGGAGCTGTTTTTT.

The chain's CDR3 is CATSRVRLAEAFF. The CDR3 DNA sequence: TGTGCCACCAGCAGAGTTCGTCTTGCTGAAGCTTTCTTT. This chain uses TRBV15 with TRBJ1-1, with no clear D. CDR1 and CDR2 (germline): LNHNV, YYDKDF (reference sequence). The CDR3 sequence is 13 residues long. V was clipped by 1 base and J by 6 bases, with 9 bases between them.

In its sample, this clone was seen a few times. The V call is TRBV4-1, the J call TRBJ1-1; D uncertain. V was clipped by 5 bases and J by 0 bases, with 4 bases between them. Per the germline V gene, CDR1 is MGHRA and CDR2 is YSYEKL. The CDR3 extends over 12 amino acids. CDR3 bases: TGCGCCAGCAGCACTATGAACACTGAAGCTTTCTTT. The encoded protein is CASSTMNTEAFF.

The rearrangement uses TRBV5-1 and TRBJ2-1; a possible D gene is TRBD2 (5 bases). This CDR3 contains 14 residues. The V end lost 7 bases, the J end lost 1 base, and 12 bases lay between the germline ends. The germline V gene encodes CDR1 SGHRS and CDR2 YFSETQ. CDR3 DNA: TGCGCCAGCGCGGTAACGGGGTCCTACAATGAGCAGTTCTTC. Protein sequence: CASAVTGSYNEQFF.

This clone has just a few counts. V gene TRBV9 combines with J gene TRBJ1-6; D is undetermined. Per the germline V gene, CDR1 is SGDLS and CDR2 is YYNGEE. There are 13 residues in the CDR3. V gave up 4 bases and J gave up 6 bases, with 8 bases separating them. This CDR3 is CASSPQANSPLHF. The CDR3 region has the DNA TGTGCCAGCAGCCCCCAGGCTAATTCACCCCTCCACTTT.

This clone was detected only once. CDR3 region: CSARTGKSSYEQYF. The CDR3, as DNA: TGCAGCGCCCGGACGGGGAAGAGCTCCTACGAGCAGTACTTC. The chain employs TRBV29-1 and TRBJ2-7; D may be TRBD2 (5 bases). V lost 7 bases and J lost 0, with 16 bases in between. The CDR3 has 14 amino acids. The germline gives CDR1 SQVTM, CDR2 ANQGSEA.

V is TRBV7-3 and J is TRBJ1-1; D gene uncertain. Germline assignment: CDR1 SGHTA and CDR2 FQGTGA. V dropped 6 bases and J dropped 0 bases, with 17 bases sitting between them. This CDR3 is 16 amino acids long. This chain's CDR3 is CASSERDVRLNTEAFF. CDR3 coding DNA: TGTGCCAGCAGTGAACGGGATGTCAGACTGAACACTGAAGCTTTCTTT.

This sequence joins TRBV4-1 and TRBJ2-7, with 10 bases identical to TRBD2. This CDR3 region has 15 residues. Losses at the gene ends were 0 bases for V and 6 bases for J; bases not matched to a gene: 5. Germline loops: CDR1 MGHRA, CDR2 YSYEKL. In DNA form, the CDR3 reads TGCGCCAGCAGCCAAGACCCTAGCGGGGGCGGCGAGCAGTACTTC. Its translation is CASSQDPSGGGEQYF.

This chain uses TRBV6-2 or TRBV6-3 with TRBJ2-2; tentative D call: TRBD1 (6 bases). Germline V CDR1 and CDR2: MNHEY, SVGEGT. This CDR3 is built from 15 residues. V was shortened by 4 bases and J by 3 bases, with 12 bases between the two germline ends. CDR3 in amino acids: CASSLGTPYTGELFF. The CDR3 region has the DNA TGTGCCAGCAGTTTAGGGACACCGTACACCGGGGAGCTGTTTTTT.

There are a few counts of this clone. The rearrangement uses TRBV5-4 and TRBJ1-1; 8 bases agree with TRBD1. Germline CDR1 and CDR2: SGHNT and YYREEE (reference sequence). The CDR3 spans 20 residues. V lost 3 bases and J lost 5; bases outside the gene matches: 24. The CDR3 sequence: CASSSLISDPTRGLWTEAFF. The CDR3 region has the DNA TGTGCCAGCAGCTCCCTCATATCCGATCCTACCAGGGGGCTCTGGACTGAAGCTTTCTTT.

The CDR3 DNA follows: TGTGCCAGCAGCCGCTTAGGGACAGGGGGCTGGGGCTATGGCTACACCTTC. Translation: CASSRLGTGGWGYGYTF. This sequence joins TRBV21-1 and TRBJ1-2; the D call TRBD1 from the table was never checked on the DNA. TRBV21-1 corresponds to a pseudogene. The CDR3 is made up of 17 amino acids.

This clone was seen just once. This chain uses TRBV5-1 with TRBJ1-1; 9 bases align to TRBD1. This CDR3 is 14 amino acids long. V was pared by 0 bases and J by 4 bases, with 1 base of the junction left unmatched. Germline V gene sequence: CDR1 SGHRS, CDR2 YFSETQ. For the CDR3, the DNA is TGCGCCAGCAGCTTGGGGGGACAGGGCACTGAAGCTTTCTTT. This sequence encodes CASSLGGQGTEAFF.

As concerns this clone: The junction does not match germline at one end; this may be a read error. The rearrangement joins TRBV29-1 to TRBJ1-2, with D unclear. CDR1 and CDR2 (germline): SQVTM, ANQGSEA. This CDR3 spans 11 amino acids. The CDR3 spells CSVEGRVGYTF. CDR3 nucleotides: TGCAGCGTCGAAGGGAGGGTTGGCTACACCTTC.

This chain connects TRBV3-1 (or the pseudogene TRBV3-2) to TRBJ1-1; tentatively, D is TRBD1 (6 bases). From germline, CDR1 is LGHDT and CDR2 YNNKEL (reference sequence). V was clipped by 0 bases and J by 8 bases, with 16 bases between them. The CDR3 loop spans 15 amino acids. CDR3 nucleotides: TGTGCCAGCAGCCAAGATGAGGCGACAGGTCGAGAAGCTTTCTTT. Translated: CASSQDEATGREAFF.